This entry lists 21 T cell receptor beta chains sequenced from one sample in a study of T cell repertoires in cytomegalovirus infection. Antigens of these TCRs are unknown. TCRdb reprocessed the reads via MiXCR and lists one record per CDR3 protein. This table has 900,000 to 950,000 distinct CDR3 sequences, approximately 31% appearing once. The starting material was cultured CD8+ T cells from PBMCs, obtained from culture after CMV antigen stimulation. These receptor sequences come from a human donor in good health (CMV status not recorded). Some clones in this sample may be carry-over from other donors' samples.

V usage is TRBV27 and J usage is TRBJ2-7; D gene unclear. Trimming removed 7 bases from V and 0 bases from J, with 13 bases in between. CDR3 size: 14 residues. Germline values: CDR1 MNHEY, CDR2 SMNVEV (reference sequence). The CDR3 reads CASNPQGASYEQYF. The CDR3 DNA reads TGTGCCAGCAATCCTCAAGGCGCCTCCTACGAGCAGTACTTC.

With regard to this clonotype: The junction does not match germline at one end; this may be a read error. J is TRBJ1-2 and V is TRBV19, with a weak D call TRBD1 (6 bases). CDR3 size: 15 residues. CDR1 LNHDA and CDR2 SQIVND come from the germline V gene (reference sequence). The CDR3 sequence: CASSPGGLLYGGCTF. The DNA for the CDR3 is TGTGCCAGTAGCCCCGGAGGCCTCTTATACGGGGGCTGCACCTTC.

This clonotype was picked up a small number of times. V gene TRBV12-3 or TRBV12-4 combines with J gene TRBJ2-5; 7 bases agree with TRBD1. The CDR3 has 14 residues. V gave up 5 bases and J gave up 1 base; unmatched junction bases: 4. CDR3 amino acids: CASSRGTVQETQYF. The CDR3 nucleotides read TGTGCCAGCAGTAGAGGGACAGTCCAAGAGACCCAGTACTTC.

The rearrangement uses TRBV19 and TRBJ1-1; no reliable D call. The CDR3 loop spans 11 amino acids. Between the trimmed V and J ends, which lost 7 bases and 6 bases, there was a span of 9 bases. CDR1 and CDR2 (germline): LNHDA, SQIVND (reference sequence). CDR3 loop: CASNRGSEAFF. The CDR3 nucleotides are TGTGCCAGTAATAGAGGGTCTGAAGCTTTCTTT.

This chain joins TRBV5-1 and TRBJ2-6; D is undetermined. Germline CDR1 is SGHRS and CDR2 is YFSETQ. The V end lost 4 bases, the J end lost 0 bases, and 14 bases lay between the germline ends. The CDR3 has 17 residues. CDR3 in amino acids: CASSLEFPRSGANVLTF. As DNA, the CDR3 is TGCGCCAGCAGCCTTGAGTTTCCCCGCTCTGGGGCCAACGTCCTGACTTTC.

The CDR3 DNA reads TGCGCCAGCAGCCAAGATGGGGAGTCTGGGTGGGACACTGAAGCTTTCTTT. Translating gives CASSQDGESGWDTEAFF. The chain carries TRBV4-3 and TRBJ1-1, with D uncertain. CDR1 and CDR2 (germline): LGHNA, YSLEER. V was trimmed by 0 bases and J by 3 bases, leaving 17 bases between them. This CDR3 is 17 amino acids long.

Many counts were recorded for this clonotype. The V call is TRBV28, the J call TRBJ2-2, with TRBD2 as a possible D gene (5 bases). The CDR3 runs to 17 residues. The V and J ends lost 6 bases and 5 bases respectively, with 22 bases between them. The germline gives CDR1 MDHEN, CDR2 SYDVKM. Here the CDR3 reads CASSSDSATPGTGELFF. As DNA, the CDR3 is TGTGCCAGCAGCTCCGATTCAGCGACACCGGGGACCGGGGAGCTGTTTTTT.

The CDR3 loop reads CASSQVRGGGLTATDTQYF. The CDR3 coding sequence is TGTGCCAGCAGCCAAGTAAGGGGCGGGGGCTTGACGGCGACAGATACGCAGTATTTT. This chain connects TRBV4-2 to TRBJ2-3; weak D call: TRBD2 (7 bases). From germline, CDR1 is LGHNA and CDR2 YNFKEQ. The germline V and J ends were trimmed by 1 base and 3 bases, with 23 bases remaining between them. CDR3 length: 19 amino acids.

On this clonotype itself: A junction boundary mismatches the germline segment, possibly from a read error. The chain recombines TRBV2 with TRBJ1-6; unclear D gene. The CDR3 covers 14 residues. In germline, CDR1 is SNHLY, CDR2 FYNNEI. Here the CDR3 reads CASSGVTYNPPLHF. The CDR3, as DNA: TGTGCCAGCAGTGGGGTGACCTATAATCCACCCCTCCACTTT.

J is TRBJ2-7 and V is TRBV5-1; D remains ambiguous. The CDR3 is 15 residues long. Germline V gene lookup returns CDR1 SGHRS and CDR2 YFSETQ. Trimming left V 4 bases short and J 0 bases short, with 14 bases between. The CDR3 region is CASSIPGRSSYEQYF. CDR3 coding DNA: TGCGCCAGCAGCATCCCGGGCCGCAGCTCCTACGAGCAGTACTTC.

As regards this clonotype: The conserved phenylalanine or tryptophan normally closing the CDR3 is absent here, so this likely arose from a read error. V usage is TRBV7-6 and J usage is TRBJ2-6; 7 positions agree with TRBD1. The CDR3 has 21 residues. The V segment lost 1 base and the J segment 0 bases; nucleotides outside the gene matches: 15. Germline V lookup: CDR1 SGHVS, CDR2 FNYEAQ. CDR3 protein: CASSLEGQLGVFYSGANVLTY. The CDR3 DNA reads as TGTGCCAGCAGCTTAGAGGGACAGCTGGGGGTCTTTTACTCTGGGGCCAACGTCCTGACTTAC.

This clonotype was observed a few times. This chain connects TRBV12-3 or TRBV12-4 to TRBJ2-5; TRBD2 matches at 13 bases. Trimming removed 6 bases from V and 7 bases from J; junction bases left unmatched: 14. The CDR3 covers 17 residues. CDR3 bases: TGTGCCAGCAGGACGACTAGCGGGGGGCCACAGCGGGGGACCCAGTACTTC. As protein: CASRTTSGGPQRGTQYF.

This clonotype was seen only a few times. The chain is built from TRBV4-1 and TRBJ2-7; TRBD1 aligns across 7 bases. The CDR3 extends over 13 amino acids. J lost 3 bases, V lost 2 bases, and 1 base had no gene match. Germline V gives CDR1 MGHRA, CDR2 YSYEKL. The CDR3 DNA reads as TGCGCCAGCAGCCAAAACAGGGGCTACGAGCAGTACGTC. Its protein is CASSQNRGYEQYV.

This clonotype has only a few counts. The CDR3 loop is CASSFVQGSLETQYF. CDR3 sequence (DNA): TGTGCCAGCAGTTTCGTCCAGGGTTCTTTAGAGACCCAGTACTTC. The chain employs TRBV6-2 or TRBV6-3 and TRBJ2-5, with TRBD1 as a possible D gene (5 bases). This CDR3 has 15 residues. Germline assignment: CDR1 MNHEY and CDR2 SVGEGT. The V gene lost 4 bases and the J gene lost 4 bases, with 16 bases spanning the gap.

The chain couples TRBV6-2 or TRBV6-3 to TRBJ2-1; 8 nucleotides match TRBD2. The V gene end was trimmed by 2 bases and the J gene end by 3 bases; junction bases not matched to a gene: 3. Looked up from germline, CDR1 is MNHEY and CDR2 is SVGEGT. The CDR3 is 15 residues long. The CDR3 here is CASSYKGTSYNEQFF. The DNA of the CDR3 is TGTGCCAGCAGTTACAAGGGGACTAGCTACAATGAGCAGTTCTTC.

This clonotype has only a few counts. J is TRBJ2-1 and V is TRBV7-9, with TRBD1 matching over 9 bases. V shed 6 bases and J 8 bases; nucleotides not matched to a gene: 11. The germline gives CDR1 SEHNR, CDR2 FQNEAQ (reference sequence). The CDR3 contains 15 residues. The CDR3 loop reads CASSPGQGMYDEQFF. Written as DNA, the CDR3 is TGTGCCAGCAGTCCGGGACAGGGAATGTATGATGAGCAGTTCTTC.

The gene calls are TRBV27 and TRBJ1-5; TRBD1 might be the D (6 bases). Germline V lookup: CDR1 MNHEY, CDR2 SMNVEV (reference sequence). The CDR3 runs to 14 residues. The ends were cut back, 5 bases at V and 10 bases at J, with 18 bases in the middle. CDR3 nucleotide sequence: TGTGCCAGCAGTGCCACAGGGAAAGCTAGTCCCCAGCATTTT. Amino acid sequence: CASSATGKASPQHF.

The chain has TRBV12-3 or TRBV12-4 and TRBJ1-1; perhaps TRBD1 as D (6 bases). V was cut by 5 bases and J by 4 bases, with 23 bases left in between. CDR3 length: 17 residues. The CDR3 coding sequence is TGTGCCAGCAGTCTCCCTGCGAACGGGGAAGGGGGCACTGAAGCTTTCTTT. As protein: CASSLPANGEGGTEAFF.

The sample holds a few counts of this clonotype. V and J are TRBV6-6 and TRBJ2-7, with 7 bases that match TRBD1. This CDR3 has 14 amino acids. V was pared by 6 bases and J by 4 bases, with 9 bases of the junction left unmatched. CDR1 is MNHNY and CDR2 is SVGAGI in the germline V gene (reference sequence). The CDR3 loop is CASRSDRAGYEQYV. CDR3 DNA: TGTGCCAGCAGAAGCGACAGGGCCGGGTACGAGCAGTACGTC.

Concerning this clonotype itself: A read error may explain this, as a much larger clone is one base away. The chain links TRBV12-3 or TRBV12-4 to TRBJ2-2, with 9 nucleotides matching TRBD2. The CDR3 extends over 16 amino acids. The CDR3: CANSFRTSASAGELFF. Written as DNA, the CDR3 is TGTGCCAACAGTTTTCGGACTAGCGCTTCGGCCGGGGAGCTGTTTTTT.

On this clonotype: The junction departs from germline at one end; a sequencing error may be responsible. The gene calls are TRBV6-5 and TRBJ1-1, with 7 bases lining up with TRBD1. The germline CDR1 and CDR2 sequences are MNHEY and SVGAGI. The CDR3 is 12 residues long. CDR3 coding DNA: TGTGCCAGCAGTCCCCCGGACAGGTGGATTTCCTTT. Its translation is CASSPPDRWISF.